Listed here are 12 T cell receptor beta chains from one sample, sequenced in a study of T cell repertoires in cytomegalovirus infection. From the reads, TCRdb called clonotypes with MiXCR, one entry per CDR3 protein. Of 650,000 to 850,000 distinct CDR3 sequences detected, about 29% appear once; the ten largest clones hold about 12%. These TCRs are of unknown antigen specificity. The sample was cultured CD8+ T cells from PBMCs, taken from culture after CMV antigen stimulation. These receptors came from a human donor in good health (CMV status not recorded). Some clones in this sample may be carry-over from other donors' samples.

The chain carries TRBV4-2 and TRBJ2-7; 7 positions match TRBD2. V lost 0 bases, J lost 1 base, and 6 bases stayed unmatched. This CDR3 spans 16 amino acids. Germline assignment: CDR1 LGHNA and CDR2 YNFKEQ. This chain's CDR3 is CASSQEGASGSYEQYF. In DNA, the CDR3 is TGTGCCAGCAGCCAAGAAGGCGCTAGCGGATCCTACGAGCAGTACTTC.

This clonotype was detected a few times. This chain links TRBV27 with TRBJ2-4, with D perhaps being TRBD1 or TRBD2 (5 bases each). The germline CDR1 and CDR2 sequences are MNHEY and SMNVEV (reference sequence). V lost 1 base, J lost 5 bases, and 12 bases lay in between. The CDR3 runs to 15 residues. Here the CDR3 reads CASSLWWGMENIQYF. In nucleotides, the CDR3 is TGTGCCAGCAGTTTATGGTGGGGGATGGAAAACATTCAGTACTTC.

J is TRBJ2-4 and V is TRBV7-8; 9 bases align to TRBD1. The CDR3 is 16 residues long. The ends lost 7 bases at V and 3 bases at J; junction bases unmatched: 10. Germline-derived CDR1 and CDR2 are SGHVS and FQNEAQ. Here the CDR3 reads CASTAGTGWNKNIQYF. CDR3 nucleotides: TGTGCCAGCACTGCCGGGACAGGGTGGAACAAAAACATTCAGTACTTC.

This clonotype was picked up a small number of times. V gene TRBV29-1 combines with J gene TRBJ1-1; no firm D call. Per the germline V gene, CDR1 is SQVTM and CDR2 is ANQGSEA. The CDR3 runs to 18 residues. V lost 4 bases, J lost 3 bases, and 27 bases lay in between. CDR3 loop: CSVVVRDLGRQRDTEAFF. CDR3 DNA sequence: TGCAGCGTTGTGGTCCGTGACTTAGGGCGCCAGAGGGACACTGAAGCTTTCTTT.

This chain links TRBV10-3 with TRBJ2-1, with D perhaps being TRBD1 or TRBD2 (7 bases each). Germline V lookup: CDR1 ENHRY, CDR2 SYGVKD. Between the trimmed V and J ends, which lost 4 bases and 6 bases, there was a span of 19 bases. The CDR3 sequence is 16 residues long. CDR3 region: CAISGQGGSPSNEQFF. CDR3 DNA: TGTGCCATCAGTGGACAGGGAGGGTCACCCTCCAATGAGCAGTTCTTC.

This clonotype has ten or more counts. The rearrangement links TRBV7-8 to TRBJ2-5; tentative D call: TRBD1 (5 bases). The CDR3 runs to 15 residues. V was cut by 1 base and J by 1 base, with 10 bases left in between. Per germline, CDR1 SGHVS and CDR2 FQNEAQ. The CDR3 is CASSLVTRGQETQYF. The CDR3 region has the DNA TGTGCCAGCAGCTTAGTGACAAGGGGCCAAGAGACCCAGTACTTC.

The CDR3 here is CASSAGLAGDLFTDTQYF. The CDR3 DNA is TGCGCCAGCAGCGCCGGACTAGCGGGGGACCTATTCACAGATACGCAGTATTTT. The V gene is TRBV5-1, the J gene TRBJ2-3, with 13 bases lining up with TRBD2. The ends lost 4 bases at V and 2 bases at J; junction bases unmatched: 10. This CDR3 spans 18 amino acids. Germline CDR1 is SGHRS and CDR2 is YFSETQ.

The table lists this clonotype with a few counts. The CDR3 coding sequence is TGTGCCAGCAGTTACGGCGGTCGGGAAGAGACCCAGTACTTC. The encoded protein is CASSYGGREETQYF. The chain couples TRBV6-6 to TRBJ2-5; no clear D. The CDR3 has 14 amino acids. Germline lookup yields CDR1 MNHNY and CDR2 SVGAGI (reference sequence). V gave up 2 bases and J gave up 3 bases, with 10 bases separating them.

This clonotype was recorded only once. V is TRBV19 and J is TRBJ1-5, with 11 positions matching TRBD1. The CDR3 contains 16 residues. Germline trimming cut 8 bases from V and 0 bases from J; bases unmatched to any gene: 6. The germline V gene encodes CDR1 LNHDA and CDR2 SQIVND (reference sequence). CDR3 protein: CASSGTGGISNQPQHF. The CDR3 bases are TGTGCCAGTTCCGGGACAGGGGGGATTAGCAATCAGCCCCAGCATTTT. Combining the CDR3 with reference TRBV19 and TRBJ1-5 gives the whole variable domain DGGITQSPKYLFRKEGQNVTLSCEQNLNHDAMYWYRQDPGQGLRLIYYSQIVNDFQKGDIAEGYSVSREKKESFPLTVTSAQKNPTAFYLCASSGTGGISNQPQHFGDGTRLSIL.

The rearrangement links TRBV7-2 to TRBJ2-7; 9 bases match TRBD1. V lost 4 bases to trimming and J lost 5 bases; unmatched junction nucleotides: 6. This CDR3 is built from 14 residues. Germline CDR1 SGHTA, CDR2 FQGNSA. This CDR3 is CASSSPGQGDEQYF. The CDR3 DNA reads as TGTGCCAGCAGCTCCCCGGGACAGGGAGACGAGCAGTACTTC.

The chain has TRBV18 and TRBJ1-5, with 7 bases fitting TRBD1. The CDR3 contains 19 residues. The trim removed 4 bases at V and 0 bases at J, leaving 15 bases unmatched. Germline-derived CDR1 and CDR2 are KGHSH and LQKENI. The CDR3 loop is CASSLGTDYGSHSNQPQHF. The CDR3 coding sequence is TGTGCCAGCTCACTGGGGACAGACTATGGCTCTCATAGCAATCAGCCCCAGCATTTT.

This clonotype was recorded many times. The rearrangement links TRBV7-2 to TRBJ2-1; 11 bases fit TRBD2. This CDR3 has 14 amino acids. Germline CDR1 and CDR2: SGHTA and FQGNSA. After removal of 10 bases from V and 6 bases from J, the junction contained 8 bases not matched to a gene. The CDR3 reads CATTLAGGPNEQFF. CDR3 coding DNA: TGTGCCACCACCTTAGCGGGGGGGCCCAATGAGCAGTTCTTC.